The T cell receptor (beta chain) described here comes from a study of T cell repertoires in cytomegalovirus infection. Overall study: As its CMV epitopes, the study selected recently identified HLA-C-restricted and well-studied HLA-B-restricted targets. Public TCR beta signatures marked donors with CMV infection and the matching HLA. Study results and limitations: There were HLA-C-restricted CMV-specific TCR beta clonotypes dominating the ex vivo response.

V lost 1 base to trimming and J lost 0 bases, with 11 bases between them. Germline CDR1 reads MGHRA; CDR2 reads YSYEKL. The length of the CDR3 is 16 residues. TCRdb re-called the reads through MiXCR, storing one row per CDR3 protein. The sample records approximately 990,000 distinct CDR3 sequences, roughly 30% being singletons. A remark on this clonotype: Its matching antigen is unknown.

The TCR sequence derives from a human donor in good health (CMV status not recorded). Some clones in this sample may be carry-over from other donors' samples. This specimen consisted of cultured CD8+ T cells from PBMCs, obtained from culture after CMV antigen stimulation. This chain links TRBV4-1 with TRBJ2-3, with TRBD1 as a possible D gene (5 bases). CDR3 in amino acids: CASSQGTGISTDTQYF. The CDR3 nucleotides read TGCGCCAGCAGCCAAGGAACAGGCATTAGCACAGATACGCAGTATTTT.